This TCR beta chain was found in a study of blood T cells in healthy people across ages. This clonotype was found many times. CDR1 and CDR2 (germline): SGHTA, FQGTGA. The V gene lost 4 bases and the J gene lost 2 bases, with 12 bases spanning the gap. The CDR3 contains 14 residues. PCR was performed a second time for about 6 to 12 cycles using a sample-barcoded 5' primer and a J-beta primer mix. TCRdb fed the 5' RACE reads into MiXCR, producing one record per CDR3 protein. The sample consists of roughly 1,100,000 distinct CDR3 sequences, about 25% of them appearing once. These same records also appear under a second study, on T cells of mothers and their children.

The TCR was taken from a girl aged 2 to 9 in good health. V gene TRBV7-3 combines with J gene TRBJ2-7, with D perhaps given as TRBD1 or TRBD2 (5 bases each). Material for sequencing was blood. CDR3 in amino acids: CASSYMGPPYEQYF. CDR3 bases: TGTGCCAGCAGCTACATGGGACCTCCCTACGAGCAGTACTTC. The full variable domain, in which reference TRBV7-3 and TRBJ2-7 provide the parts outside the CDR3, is GAGVSQTPSNKVTEKGKYVELRCDPISGHTALYWYRQSLGQGPEFLIYFQGTGAADDSGLPNDRFFAVRPEGSVSTLKIQRTERGDSAVYLCASSYMGPPYEQYFGPGTRLTVT.